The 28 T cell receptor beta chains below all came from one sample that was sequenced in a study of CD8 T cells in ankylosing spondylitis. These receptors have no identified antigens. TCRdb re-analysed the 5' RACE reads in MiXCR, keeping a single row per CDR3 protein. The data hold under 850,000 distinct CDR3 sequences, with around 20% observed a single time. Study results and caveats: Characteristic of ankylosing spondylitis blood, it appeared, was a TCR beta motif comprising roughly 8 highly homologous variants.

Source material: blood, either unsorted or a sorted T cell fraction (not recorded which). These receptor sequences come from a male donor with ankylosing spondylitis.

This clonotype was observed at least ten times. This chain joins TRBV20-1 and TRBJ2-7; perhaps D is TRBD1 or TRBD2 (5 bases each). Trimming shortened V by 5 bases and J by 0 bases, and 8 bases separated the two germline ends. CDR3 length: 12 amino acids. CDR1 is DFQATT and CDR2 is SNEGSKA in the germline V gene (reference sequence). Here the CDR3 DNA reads TGCAGTGCTTCGAGGGGCTCCTACGAGCAGTACTTC. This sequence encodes CSASRGSYEQYF.

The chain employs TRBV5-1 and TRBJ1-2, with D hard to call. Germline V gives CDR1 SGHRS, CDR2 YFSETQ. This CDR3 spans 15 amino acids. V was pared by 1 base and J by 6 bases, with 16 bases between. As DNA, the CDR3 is TGCGCCAGCAGCTTGCCCCCGATCGTCGGGAATGGCTACACCTTC. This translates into CASSLPPIVGNGYTF.

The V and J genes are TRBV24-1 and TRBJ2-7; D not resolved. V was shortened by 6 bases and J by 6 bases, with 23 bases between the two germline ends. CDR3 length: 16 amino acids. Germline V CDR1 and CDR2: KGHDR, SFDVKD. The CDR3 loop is CATSPSPRVDPCEQYF. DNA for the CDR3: TGTGCCACCAGTCCCAGTCCTAGGGTCGATCCCTGCGAGCAGTACTTC.

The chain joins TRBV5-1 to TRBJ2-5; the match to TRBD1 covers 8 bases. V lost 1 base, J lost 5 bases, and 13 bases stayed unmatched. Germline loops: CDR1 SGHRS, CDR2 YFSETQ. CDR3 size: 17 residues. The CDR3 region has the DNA TGCGCCAGCAGCTTGAATGGCCAGGGGGCGTTCGGGGAGACCCAGTACTTC. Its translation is CASSLNGQGAFGETQYF.

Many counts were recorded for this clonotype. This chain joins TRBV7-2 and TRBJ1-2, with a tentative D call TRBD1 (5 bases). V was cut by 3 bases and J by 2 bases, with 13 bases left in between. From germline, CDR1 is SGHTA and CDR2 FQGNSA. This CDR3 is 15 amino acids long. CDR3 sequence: CASSFSPGRNYGYTF. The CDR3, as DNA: TGTGCCAGCAGCTTTTCCCCGGGACGGAACTATGGCTACACCTTC.

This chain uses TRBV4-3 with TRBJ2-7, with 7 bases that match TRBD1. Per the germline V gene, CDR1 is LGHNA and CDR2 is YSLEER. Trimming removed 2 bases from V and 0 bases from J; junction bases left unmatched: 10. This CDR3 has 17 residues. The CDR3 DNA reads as TGCGCCAGCAGCCAATTTTCCCTCCGGGACAGCTCCTACGAGCAGTACTTC. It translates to CASSQFSLRDSSYEQYF.

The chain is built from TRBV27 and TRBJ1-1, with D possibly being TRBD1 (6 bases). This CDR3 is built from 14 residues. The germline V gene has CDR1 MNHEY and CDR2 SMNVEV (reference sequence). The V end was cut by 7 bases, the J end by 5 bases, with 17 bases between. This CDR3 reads CASTLRGGLTEAFF. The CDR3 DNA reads TGTGCCAGCACCTTAAGGGGGGGCTTAACTGAAGCTTTCTTT.

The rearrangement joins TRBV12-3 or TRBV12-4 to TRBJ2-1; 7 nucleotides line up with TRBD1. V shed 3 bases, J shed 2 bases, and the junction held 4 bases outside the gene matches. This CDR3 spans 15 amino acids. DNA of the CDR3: TGTGCCAGCAGTTTCAAGGGGGCCCCCTACAATGAGCAGTTCTTC. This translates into CASSFKGAPYNEQFF.

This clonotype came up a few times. DNA of the CDR3: TGTGCCAGCAGGGGCGGGACTGGGAACACCGGGGAGCTGTTTTTT. Encoded protein: CASRGGTGNTGELFF. The chain combines TRBV6-1 with TRBJ2-2; D is possibly TRBD2 (6 bases). Trimming stripped 6 bases from V and 1 base from J, with 12 bases between. Germline V gives CDR1 MNHNS, CDR2 SASEGT. This CDR3 is 15 amino acids long.

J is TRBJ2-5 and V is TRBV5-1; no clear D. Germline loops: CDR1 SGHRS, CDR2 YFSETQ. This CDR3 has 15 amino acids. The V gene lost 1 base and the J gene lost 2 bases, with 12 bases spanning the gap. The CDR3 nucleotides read TGCGCCAGCAGCTTGAACCCAGGAATACAAGAGACCCAGTACTTC. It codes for CASSLNPGIQETQYF.

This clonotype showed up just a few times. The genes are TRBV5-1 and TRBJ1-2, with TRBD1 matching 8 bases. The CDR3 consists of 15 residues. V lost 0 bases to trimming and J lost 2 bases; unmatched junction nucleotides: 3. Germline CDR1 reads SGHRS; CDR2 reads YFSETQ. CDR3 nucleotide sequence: TGCGCCAGCAGCTTGGCTCGGACAGGGAACTATGGCTACACCTTC. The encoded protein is CASSLARTGNYGYTF.

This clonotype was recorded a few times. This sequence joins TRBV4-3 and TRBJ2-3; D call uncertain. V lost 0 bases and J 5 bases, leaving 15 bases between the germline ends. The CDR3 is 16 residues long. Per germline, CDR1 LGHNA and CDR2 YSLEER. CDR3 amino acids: CASSQDEATFGDTQYF. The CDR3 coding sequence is TGCGCCAGCAGCCAAGATGAAGCGACCTTCGGAGATACGCAGTATTTT.

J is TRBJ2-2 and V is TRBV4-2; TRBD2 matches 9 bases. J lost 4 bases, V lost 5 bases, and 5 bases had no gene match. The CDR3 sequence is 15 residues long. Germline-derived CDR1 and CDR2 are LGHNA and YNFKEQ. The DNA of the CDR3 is TGTGCCAGCAGCTTAGCGGGGGAGAGCACCGGGGAGCTGTTTTTT. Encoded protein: CASSLAGESTGELFF.

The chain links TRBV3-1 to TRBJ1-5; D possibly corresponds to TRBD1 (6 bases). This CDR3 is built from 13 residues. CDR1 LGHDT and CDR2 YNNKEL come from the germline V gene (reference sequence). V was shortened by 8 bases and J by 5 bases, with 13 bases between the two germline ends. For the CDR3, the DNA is TGTGCCAGCTCTTACAGGGACCATCAGCCCCAGCATTTT. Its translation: CASSYRDHQPQHF.

The CDR3 DNA is TGCAGCGTGACCAATTACGGGACAGGGGGAAATGGCTACACCTTC. This codes for CSVTNYGTGGNGYTF. This chain links TRBV29-1 with TRBJ1-2, with TRBD1 identical over 11 bases. The CDR3 runs 15 residues. Germline trimming cut 6 bases from V and 6 bases from J; bases unmatched to any gene: 12. The germline CDR1 and CDR2 sequences are SQVTM and ANQGSEA.

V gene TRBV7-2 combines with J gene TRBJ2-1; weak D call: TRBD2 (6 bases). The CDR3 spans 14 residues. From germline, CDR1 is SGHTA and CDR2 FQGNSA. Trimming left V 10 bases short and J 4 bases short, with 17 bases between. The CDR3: CATFMRGGYNEQFF. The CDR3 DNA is TGTGCCACCTTCATGAGGGGAGGATACAATGAGCAGTTCTTC. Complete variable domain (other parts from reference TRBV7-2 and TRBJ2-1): GAGVSQSPSNKVTEKGKDVELRCDPISGHTALYWYRQSLGQGLEFLIYFQGNSAPDKSGLPSDRFSAERTGGSVSTLTIQRTQQEDSAVYLCATFMRGGYNEQFFGPGTRLTVL.

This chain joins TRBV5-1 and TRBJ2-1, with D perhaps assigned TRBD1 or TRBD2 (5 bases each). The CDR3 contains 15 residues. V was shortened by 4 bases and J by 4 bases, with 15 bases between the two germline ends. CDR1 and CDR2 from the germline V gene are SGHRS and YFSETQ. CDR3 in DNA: TGCGCCAGCAGCCCCGAGAGGGGTGATTACAATGAGCAGTTCTTC. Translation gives CASSPERGDYNEQFF.

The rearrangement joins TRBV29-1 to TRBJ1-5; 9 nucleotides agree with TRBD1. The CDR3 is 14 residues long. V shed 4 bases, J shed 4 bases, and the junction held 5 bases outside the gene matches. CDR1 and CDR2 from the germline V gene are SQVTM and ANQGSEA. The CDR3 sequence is CSVAGGTGNQPQHF. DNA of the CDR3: TGCAGCGTTGCTGGGGGGACAGGGAATCAGCCCCAGCATTTT.

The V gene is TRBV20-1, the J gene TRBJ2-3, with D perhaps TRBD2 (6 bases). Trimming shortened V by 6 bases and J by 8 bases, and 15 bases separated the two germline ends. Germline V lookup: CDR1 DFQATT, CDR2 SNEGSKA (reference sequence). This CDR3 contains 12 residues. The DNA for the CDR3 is TGCAGTGCCCGAGCGAAGGGAGGTACGCAGTATTTT. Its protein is CSARAKGGTQYF.

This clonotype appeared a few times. The CDR3 sequence: CASRRDYTEAFF. CDR3 sequence (DNA): TGTGCCAGCCGCCGGGACTACACTGAAGCTTTCTTT. This chain connects TRBV6-1 to TRBJ1-1; TRBD1 is a possible D gene (5 bases). There are 12 residues in the CDR3. Trimming shortened V by 8 bases and J by 3 bases, and 10 bases separated the two germline ends. Germline V gene lookup returns CDR1 MNHNS and CDR2 SASEGT.

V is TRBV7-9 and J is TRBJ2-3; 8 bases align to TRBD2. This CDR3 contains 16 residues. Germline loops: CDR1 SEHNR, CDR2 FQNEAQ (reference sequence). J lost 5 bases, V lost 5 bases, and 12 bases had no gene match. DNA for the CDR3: TGTGCCAGCAGCACCATTGCGGGGGGCCGTGTAGATACGCAGTATTTT. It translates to CASSTIAGGRVDTQYF.

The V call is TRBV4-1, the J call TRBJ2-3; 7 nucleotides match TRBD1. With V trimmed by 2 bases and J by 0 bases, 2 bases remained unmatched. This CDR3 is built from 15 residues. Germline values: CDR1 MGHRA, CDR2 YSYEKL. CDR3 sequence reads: CASSQRQGSTDTQYF. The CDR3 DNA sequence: TGCGCCAGCAGCCAACGACAGGGTAGCACAGATACGCAGTATTTT.

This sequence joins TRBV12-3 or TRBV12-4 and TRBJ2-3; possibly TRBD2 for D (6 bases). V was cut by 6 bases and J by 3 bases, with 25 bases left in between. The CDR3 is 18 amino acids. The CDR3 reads CASRLGRLLADVTDTQYF. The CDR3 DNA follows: TGTGCCAGCAGATTGGGAAGACTTTTAGCGGACGTTACAGATACGCAGTATTTT.

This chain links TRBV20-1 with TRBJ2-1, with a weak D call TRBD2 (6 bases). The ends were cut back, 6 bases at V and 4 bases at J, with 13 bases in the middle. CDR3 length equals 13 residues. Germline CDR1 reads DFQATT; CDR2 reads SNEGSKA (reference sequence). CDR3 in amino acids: CSADGTLYNEQFF. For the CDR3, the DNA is TGCAGTGCGGATGGGACTTTATACAATGAGCAGTTCTTC.

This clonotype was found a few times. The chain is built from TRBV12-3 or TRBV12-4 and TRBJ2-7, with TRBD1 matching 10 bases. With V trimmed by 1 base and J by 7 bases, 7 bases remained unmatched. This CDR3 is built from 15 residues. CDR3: CASSLGQGAFREQYF. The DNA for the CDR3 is TGTGCCAGCAGTTTAGGACAGGGGGCCTTCCGTGAGCAGTACTTC.

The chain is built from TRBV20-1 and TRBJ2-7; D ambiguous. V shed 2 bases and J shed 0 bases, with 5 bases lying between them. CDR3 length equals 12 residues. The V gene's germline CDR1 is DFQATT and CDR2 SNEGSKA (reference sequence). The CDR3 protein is CSARQPSYEQYF. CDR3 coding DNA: TGCAGTGCTAGACAGCCCTCCTACGAGCAGTACTTC.

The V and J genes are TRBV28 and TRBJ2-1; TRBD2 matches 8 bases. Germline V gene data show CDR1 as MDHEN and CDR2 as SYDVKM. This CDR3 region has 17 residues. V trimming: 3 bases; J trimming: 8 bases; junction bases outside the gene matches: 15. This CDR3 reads CASSFRQSAGVFHEQFF. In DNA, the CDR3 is TGTGCCAGCAGTTTCAGACAATCAGCGGGAGTTTTTCATGAGCAGTTCTTC.

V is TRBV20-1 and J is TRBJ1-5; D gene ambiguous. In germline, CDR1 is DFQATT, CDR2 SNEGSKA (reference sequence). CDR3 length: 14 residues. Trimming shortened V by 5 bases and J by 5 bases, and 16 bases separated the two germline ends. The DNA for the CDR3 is TGCAGTGCTCTCCAATTCGGGTCCGATCAGCCCCAGCATTTT. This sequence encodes CSALQFGSDQPQHF.